Each of the 31 T cell receptor beta chains below was sequenced from the same sample in a study of breast tumors, draining lymph nodes, adjacent tissues. TCRdb processed the multiplex PCR reads anew with MiXCR; each CDR3 protein has one entry. The profile shows some 120,000 distinct CDR3 sequences, about 20% of them singletons. Samples came from axillary lymph nodes draining the breast cancer. The sequenced material came from axillary lymph node tissue. These receptors were taken from a female donor with breast cancer. Some clones in this sample may be carry-over from other donors' samples.

This clonotype was seen many times. The chain combines TRBV27 with TRBJ1-3; D perhaps matches TRBD1 (6 bases). CDR1 and CDR2 from the germline V gene are MNHEY and SMNVEV (reference sequence). The CDR3 is made up of 14 amino acids. V was trimmed by 5 bases and J by 8 bases, leaving 16 bases between them. The CDR3 here is CASSPQGRGDTIYF. CDR3 DNA sequence: TGTGCCAGCAGTCCACAGGGAAGAGGAGACACCATATATTTT.

At least ten counts were recorded for this clonotype. The chain combines TRBV20-1 with TRBJ1-3; D possibly corresponds to TRBD1 (5 bases). The CDR3 runs to 15 residues. The ends were cut back, 1 base at V and 0 bases at J, with 10 bases in the middle. Per the germline V gene, CDR1 is DFQATT and CDR2 is SNEGSKA (reference sequence). The CDR3, as DNA: TGCAGTGCTAGAGCCCGGGACGGCTCTGGAAACACCATATATTTT. Protein sequence: CSARARDGSGNTIYF.

The sample holds many counts of this clonotype. The chain uses TRBV7-3 and TRBJ2-3; TRBD2 matches 9 bases. Losses at the gene ends were 2 bases for V and 2 bases for J; bases not matched to a gene: 5. This CDR3 is 16 amino acids long. Germline V gene sequence: CDR1 SGHTA, CDR2 FQGTGA. The chain's CDR3 is CASSLGSGGTTDTQYF. The CDR3 DNA reads TGTGCCAGCAGCTTAGGTAGCGGGGGAACCACAGATACGCAGTATTTT.

As regards this clonotype: Given a much more abundant clone one base away, this may be a read error. The chain uses TRBV6-1 and TRBJ2-3; 15 bases agree with TRBD2. The CDR3 is 16 amino acids. The junction had 7 bases not matched to a gene; V was cut back by 4 bases and J by 8 bases. The germline CDR1 and CDR2 sequences are MNHNS and SASEGT. For the CDR3, the DNA is TGTGCCAGCAGTGTGGGACTAGCGGGAGGAGTAGGTACGCAGTATTTT. Its protein is CASSVGLAGGVGTQYF.

The genes are TRBV5-4 and TRBJ1-5; D call uncertain. The CDR3 totals 17 residues. V was pared by 3 bases and J by 7 bases, with 23 bases between. Germline loops: CDR1 SGHNT, CDR2 YYREEE (reference sequence). The chain's CDR3 is CASSWGDISTGWQPQHF. The CDR3 DNA reads as TGTGCCAGCAGCTGGGGTGACATCTCGACGGGTTGGCAGCCCCAGCATTTT. Looking up the rest from reference TRBV5-4 and TRBJ1-5 gives the full variable domain: ETGVTQSPTHLIKTRGQQVTLRCSSQSGHNTVSWYQQALGQGPQFIFQYYREEENGRGNFPPRFSGLQFPNYSSELNVNALELDDSALYLCASSWGDISTGWQPQHFGDGTRLSIL.

This clonotype was recorded at least ten times. This chain uses TRBV4-2 with TRBJ2-3, with 11 bases lining up with TRBD2. Trimming took 4 bases from V and 4 from J; bases not matched to a gene: 10. Germline loops: CDR1 LGHNA, CDR2 YNFKEQ. The CDR3 is made up of 17 amino acids. Written as DNA, the CDR3 is TGTGCCAGCAGCCCCACCCCACTAGCGGGAGAGCCAGATACGCAGTATTTT. Its protein product is CASSPTPLAGEPDTQYF.

To note about this clonotype: A much larger clone lies a single base off, so this may be a read error. Because it lacks the conserved phenylalanine or tryptophan at the end, this CDR3 is likely a read error. The chain has TRBV28 and TRBJ1-6; 7 bases map to TRBD1. The CDR3 runs to 16 residues. Germline lookup yields CDR1 MDHEN and CDR2 SYDVKM. Unmatched junction bases numbered 12, after V lost 6 bases and J lost 7 bases. This chain's CDR3 is CASREQRTGENSPLHS. CDR3 coding DNA: TGTGCCAGCAGAGAGCAACGGACAGGAGAAAATTCACCCCTCCACTCT.

This clonotype came up a few times. The V gene is TRBV29-1, the J gene TRBJ1-1; the match to TRBD1 covers 11 bases. The V gene's germline CDR1 is SQVTM and CDR2 ANQGSEA. Trimming took 1 base from V and 3 from J; bases not matched to a gene: 1. The CDR3 runs 14 residues. The DNA of the CDR3 is TGCAGCGTTGAAGCGGGACAGGGGGACACTGAAGCTTTCTTT. Its protein product is CSVEAGQGDTEAFF.

This clonotype was detected many times. The chain employs TRBV20-1 and TRBJ2-1; TRBD2 might be the D (6 bases). Germline V CDR1 and CDR2: DFQATT, SNEGSKA (reference sequence). The CDR3 is 12 residues long. CDR3 in amino acids: CISGDPGDEQFF. The CDR3 nucleotides read TGCATTTCAGGCGACCCGGGGGATGAGCAGTTCTTC.

This clonotype was picked up one time. A read error may explain this, as a much larger clone is one base away. The CDR3 end shows no conserved phenylalanine or tryptophan, and so a read error is likely. DNA of the CDR3: TGTGCCTCTTATAGCGGGATAAGTAACACCGGGGAGCTGTTTTTA. It is translated as CASYSGISNTGELFL. V usage is TRBV2 and J usage is TRBJ2-2; 8 nucleotides agree with TRBD2. This CDR3 is built from 15 residues. The germline CDR1 and CDR2 sequences are SNHLY and FYNNEI. The trim removed 11 bases at V and 2 bases at J, leaving 10 bases unmatched.

Of note for this clonotype: Sequence at one end of the junction differs from germline and may be a read error. The chain joins TRBV27 to TRBJ1-4; D gene uncertain. The CDR3 totals 16 residues. CDR1 MNHEY and CDR2 SMNVEV come from the germline V gene (reference sequence). CDR3 nucleotide sequence: TGTGCCAGCAGTTTGGGTAGGCAAGCAGGTAATGAAAAACTGGTTTTT. Protein: CASSLGRQAGNEKLVF.

In this sample, this clonotype turned up many times. This sequence joins TRBV5-1 and TRBJ2-6; D perhaps matches TRBD1 (6 bases). Trimming shortened V by 5 bases and J by 2 bases, and 14 bases separated the two germline ends. Per the germline V gene, CDR1 is SGHRS and CDR2 is YFSETQ. The CDR3 length is 16 residues. The CDR3 spells CASRPTGIPGANVLTF. Written as DNA, the CDR3 is TGCGCCAGCAGGCCCACAGGGATCCCTGGGGCCAACGTCCTGACTTTC.

With regard to this clonotype: Given a much more abundant clone one base away, this may be a read error. The chain carries TRBV25-1 and TRBJ2-2, with D perhaps matching TRBD2 (5 bases). V lost 3 bases to trimming and J lost 4 bases, with 12 bases between them. Per germline, CDR1 MGHDK and CDR2 SYGVNS. This CDR3 region has 15 residues. CDR3 residues: CASSDLGRTTGELFF. CDR3 sequence (DNA): TGTGCCAGCAGTGATCTGGGGAGAACCACCGGGGAGCTGTTTTTT.

This clonotype has at least ten counts. This chain joins TRBV9 and TRBJ2-1; TRBD2 matches at 7 bases. The CDR3 loop spans 14 amino acids. Germline CDR1 reads SGDLS; CDR2 reads YYNGEE. Trimming took 1 base from V and 3 from J; bases not matched to a gene: 1. The chain's CDR3 is CASSVLADYNEQFF. The CDR3 DNA sequence: TGTGCCAGCAGCGTACTAGCGGACTACAATGAGCAGTTCTTC.

This clonotype was counted ten times or more. CDR3: CASSLASEDGTQYF. CDR3 coding DNA: TGCGCCAGCAGCTTGGCATCTGAAGATGGGACCCAGTACTTC. The gene calls are TRBV5-1 and TRBJ2-5, with no clear D. CDR1 and CDR2 (germline): SGHRS, YFSETQ. The V end was cut by 0 bases, the J end by 7 bases, with 13 bases between. CDR3 length: 14 residues.

This clonotype has just a few counts. The chain has TRBV7-9 and TRBJ1-2, with 7 bases lining up with TRBD1. CDR1 is SEHNR, CDR2 FQNEAQ, per germline (reference sequence). This CDR3 region has 15 residues. After removal of 3 bases from V and 4 bases from J, the junction contained 8 bases not matched to a gene. For the CDR3, the DNA is TGTGCCAGCAGCTTGGTTTCAGGGGGACTCTATGGCTACACCTTC. Encoded protein: CASSLVSGGLYGYTF.

The genes are TRBV20-1 and TRBJ2-7; 10 nucleotides align to TRBD2. From germline, CDR1 is DFQATT and CDR2 SNEGSKA (reference sequence). V lost 4 bases and J lost 5; bases outside the gene matches: 2. The CDR3 covers 12 residues. DNA of the CDR3: TGCAGTGCTACTAGCGGGAGCAACGAGCAGTACTTC. The encoded protein is CSATSGSNEQYF.

This clonotype was picked up a small number of times. This chain joins TRBV3-1 and TRBJ2-1; D is perhaps TRBD2 (6 bases). V was clipped by 4 bases and J by 9 bases, with 22 bases between them. The CDR3 is 16 amino acids. Germline-derived CDR1 and CDR2 are LGHDT and YNNKEL (reference sequence). CDR3 residues: CASSPTGRGGLVEQFF. Here the CDR3 DNA reads TGTGCCAGCAGCCCCACTGGAAGAGGAGGGTTGGTTGAGCAGTTCTTC.

This chain links TRBV3-1 with TRBJ2-3; no definite D call. Germline V gives CDR1 LGHDT, CDR2 YNNKEL (reference sequence). Trimming took 0 bases from V and 5 from J, leaving 15 bases between them. The CDR3 loop spans 16 amino acids. This chain's CDR3 is CASSQDLAATRDTQYF. DNA of the CDR3: TGTGCCAGCAGCCAAGATCTCGCGGCAACCCGAGATACGCAGTATTTT.

This clonotype occurred many times. The J gene is TRBJ2-2, the V gene TRBV5-1; D gene uncertain. Germline V gene data show CDR1 as SGHRS and CDR2 as YFSETQ. V gave up 2 bases and J gave up 6 bases, with 11 bases separating them. The CDR3 is 14 amino acids. CDR3 region: CASSFAQMPGELFF. In nucleotides, the CDR3 is TGCGCCAGCAGCTTTGCCCAGATGCCCGGGGAGCTGTTTTTT.

This clonotype appeared many times. The chain recombines TRBV20-1 with TRBJ1-5, with a weak D call TRBD1 (6 bases). CDR1 and CDR2 from the germline V gene are DFQATT and SNEGSKA (reference sequence). The ends were cut back, 7 bases at V and 6 bases at J, with 16 bases in the middle. The CDR3 totals 13 residues. The CDR3 bases are TGCAGTGTCTCCAGGGGTCGGCGTCAGCCCCAGCATTTT. Translating it yields CSVSRGRRQPQHF.

This clonotype was observed at least ten times. This chain connects TRBV7-3 to TRBJ2-5; 13 bases are a match to TRBD2. The J segment lost 3 bases and the V segment lost 2 bases, leaving 3 bases of the junction unmatched. The CDR3 contains 16 residues. Germline CDR1 and CDR2: SGHTA and FQGTGA. Here the CDR3 DNA reads TGTGCCAGCAGCTTAGATGGGACTAGCGGGGAAGAGACCCAGTACTTC. Translation gives CASSLDGTSGEETQYF.

As regards this clonotype: One end of the junction varies from germline; a read error may be responsible. The chain recombines TRBV12-3 or TRBV12-4 with TRBJ2-1, with 8 bases aligning to TRBD2. The CDR3 has 15 amino acids. CDR3 loop: CASSLAGGSYDEQFF. The CDR3 DNA sequence: TGTGCCAGCAGCCTAGCGGGCGGCTCCTACGATGAGCAGTTCTTC.

This clonotype was counted between two and nine times. The chain links TRBV18 to TRBJ2-1; 8 bases line up with TRBD1. The CDR3 consists of 16 residues. Germline V gene lookup returns CDR1 KGHSH and CDR2 LQKENI. The V gene end was trimmed by 7 bases and the J gene end by 6 bases; junction bases not matched to a gene: 14. The CDR3 sequence is CASLPGFGQGRNEQFF. The CDR3 region has the DNA TGTGCCAGCTTACCGGGGTTCGGACAGGGTCGCAATGAGCAGTTCTTC.

With respect to this clonotype: A much larger clone is a single base away; this may be a read error. The CDR3 ends on some other residue instead of the conserved phenylalanine or tryptophan, so this is likely a read error. The CDR3 DNA reads as TGTGCCAGCAGTAAGGGAAGGGTGAATGAAAAACTGTTTTCT. Translation: CASSKGRVNEKLFS. V and J are TRBV11-2 and TRBJ1-4, with D uncertain. V was clipped by 6 bases and J by 5 bases, with 13 bases between them. Germline V gene lookup returns CDR1 SGHAT and CDR2 FQNNGV. This CDR3 has 14 amino acids.

The sample holds many counts of this clonotype. The rearrangement uses TRBV5-8 and TRBJ1-6; 7 positions agree with TRBD1. This CDR3 contains 13 residues. Germline CDR1 reads SGHTS; CDR2 reads YDEGEE. Losses at the gene ends were 7 bases for V and 8 bases for J; bases not matched to a gene: 6. CDR3 in DNA: TGTGCCAGCGCCAAAGGGACAGATTCACCCCTCCACTTT. Amino acid sequence: CASAKGTDSPLHF. Complete variable domain (other parts from reference TRBV5-8 and TRBJ1-6): EAGVTQSPTHLIKTRGQQATLRCSPISGHTSVYWYQQALGLGLQFLLWYDEGEERNRGNFPPRFSGRQFPNYSSELNVNALELEDSALYLCASAKGTDSPLHFGNGTRLTVT.

A word on this clonotype: This may stem from a read error, because a much larger clone lies one nucleotide away. Here the CDR3 omits its conserved ending phenylalanine or tryptophan, so a read error is the likely source. The chain has TRBV5-1 and TRBJ2-5; possible D gene TRBD2, 7 bases. Germline V gene sequence: CDR1 SGHRS, CDR2 YFSETQ. The CDR3 has 17 amino acids. V shed 0 bases and J shed 4 bases, with 19 bases lying between them. The DNA of the CDR3 is TGCGCCAGCAGCTTGGGTTCCGCGGGGGCTCAGGTAGAGACCCAGTACCTC. Its protein is CASSLGSAGAQVETQYL.

This clonotype was picked up many times. The chain has TRBV6-1 and TRBJ2-3; no clear D gene. The CDR3 runs to 15 residues. V lost 2 bases, J lost 1 base, and 10 bases lay in between. In germline, CDR1 is MNHNS, CDR2 SASEGT. The CDR3 DNA is TGTGCCAGCAGTGAAACCCCCCTTCGCACAGATACGCAGTATTTT. This sequence encodes CASSETPLRTDTQYF.

The J gene is TRBJ1-5, the V gene TRBV5-4, with D tentatively TRBD1 (6 bases). Germline CDR1 is SGHNT and CDR2 is YYREEE (reference sequence). This CDR3 has 16 residues. Trimming pared 3 bases from V and 1 base from J, leaving 14 bases between. CDR3 protein: CASSWGGGQSNQPQHF. CDR3 DNA sequence: TGTGCCAGCAGCTGGGGCGGGGGGCAAAGCAATCAGCCCCAGCATTTT.

This clonotype has at least ten counts. The chain uses TRBV2 and TRBJ2-5; D not resolved. This CDR3 has 11 residues. Germline V lookup: CDR1 SNHLY, CDR2 FYNNEI. Trimming left V 5 bases short and J 1 base short, with 2 bases between. The CDR3 sequence is CASSTQETQYF. Here the CDR3 DNA reads TGTGCCAGCAGTACCCAAGAGACCCAGTACTTC.

About this clonotype: This may stem from a read error, because a much larger clone lies one nucleotide away. The V call is TRBV11-2, the J call TRBJ2-3, with D perhaps TRBD1 or TRBD2 (6 bases each). The CDR3 is made up of 15 amino acids. Per germline, CDR1 SGHAT and CDR2 FQNNGV. CDR3 sequence: CASSFEGGRTETQYF. The CDR3 DNA follows: TGTGCCAGCAGCTTCGAGGGGGGCCGCACAGAAACGCAGTATTTT.